The 20 T cell receptor beta chains below were found in one sample sequenced in a study of regulatory T cells in long-lasting Graves disease. The time point here: persistent/refractory GD, antithyroid drugs over 5 years with positive TRAb. The TCR library was made from RNA that had been extracted from PBMCs in TRIzol. Libraries of TCR beta came from iRepertoire HTBI primers plus Arm-PCR of CDR3 regions. TCRdb passed the multiplex PCR reads through MiXCR, listing each CDR3 protein once. Among hundreds of thousands of distinct CDR3 sequences, around 21% were seen once, and the ten largest hold 7% to 9.5%. The sequences come from peripheral blood mononuclear cells (PBMCs), collected when the disease was refractory, from a patient treated with antithyroid drugs. All receptors derive from a female donor with Graves disease.

In the case of this clonotype: This may come from a read error, since a much larger clone is one base off. The chain uses TRBV6-1 and TRBJ2-5; tentative D call: TRBD2 (6 bases). In germline, CDR1 is MNHNS, CDR2 SASEGT. The CDR3 is 12 amino acids. The DNA of the CDR3 is TGTGCCAGCAGTCAGACTAGAGAGACCCAGTGCTTC. It is translated as CASSQTRETQCF.

V is TRBV28 and J is TRBJ2-1; 8 bases fit TRBD2. The junction had 14 bases not matched to a gene; V was cut back by 8 bases and J by 8 bases. Germline CDR1 reads MDHEN; CDR2 reads SYDVKM. The CDR3 has 15 amino acids. For the CDR3, the DNA is TGTGCCAGCTCACAAGCGGGAGCTCGAATCGATGAGCAGTTCTTC. Amino acid sequence: CASSQAGARIDEQFF.

The table lists this clonotype with many counts. V usage is TRBV20-1 and J usage is TRBJ2-7; D unclear. Germline CDR1 reads DFQATT; CDR2 reads SNEGSKA (reference sequence). The V and J ends lost 5 bases and 4 bases respectively, with 12 bases between them. This CDR3 is built from 12 residues. In nucleotides, the CDR3 is TGCAGTGCTCGCAAGGGCGCGTACGAGCAGTACTTC. It codes for CSARKGAYEQYF.

This clonotype has just a few counts. One junction end disagrees with the germline gene, perhaps due to a read error. The chain carries TRBV5-1 and TRBJ1-6, with D possibly TRBD1 on 5 matching bases. From germline, CDR1 is SGHRS and CDR2 YFSETQ. The CDR3 is made up of 15 amino acids. CDR3 nucleotide sequence: TGTGCCAGCAGCTTATTCAGGGCCACGGATTCACCCCTCCACTTT. The encoded protein is CASSLFRATDSPLHF.

In its sample, this clonotype was seen a few times. The chain couples TRBV7-3 to TRBJ1-1; unclear D gene. Trimming took 3 bases from V and 3 from J, leaving 8 bases between them. Germline-derived CDR1 and CDR2 are SGHTA and FQGTGA. The CDR3 spans 13 residues. The CDR3 protein is CASSLGSHTEAFF. CDR3 in DNA: TGTGCCAGCAGCTTGGGGAGCCACACTGAAGCTTTCTTT.

The genes are TRBV12-3 or TRBV12-4 and TRBJ1-1, with D maybe TRBD1 (6 bases). This CDR3 has 13 amino acids. V was cut by 1 base and J by 9 bases, with 12 bases left in between. In nucleotides, the CDR3 is TGTGCCAGCAGTTTAGGGATCGACAGGCAAGCTTTCTTT. Translated, it gives CASSLGIDRQAFF.

The V gene is TRBV28, the J gene TRBJ1-1; D not certain. Germline V gene sequence: CDR1 MDHEN, CDR2 SYDVKM. The CDR3 has 13 amino acids. Trimming took 3 bases from V and 10 from J, leaving 15 bases between them. In nucleotides, the CDR3 is TGTGCCAGCAGTTTGGGAAGGTTGCCCGGAGCTTTCTTT. It yields the protein CASSLGRLPGAFF.

The sample holds many counts of this clonotype. The chain combines TRBV28 with TRBJ2-7; possibly TRBD1 for D (5 bases). CDR1 and CDR2 from the germline V gene are MDHEN and SYDVKM. The CDR3 loop spans 13 amino acids. V lost 10 bases and J 5 bases, leaving 18 bases between the germline ends. The CDR3 is CATTWGRSDEQYF. Here the CDR3 DNA reads TGTGCCACCACTTGGGGCAGGTCCGACGAGCAGTACTTC.

This clonotype was observed many times. The gene calls are TRBV6-1 and TRBJ1-1; D uncertain. V lost 6 bases and J lost 4, with 9 bases in between. This CDR3 has 12 residues. The germline gives CDR1 MNHNS, CDR2 SASEGT. In DNA form, the CDR3 reads TGTGCCAGCAGGGGAGTGGGCACTGAAGCTTTCTTT. Its protein product is CASRGVGTEAFF.

This clonotype has just a few counts. This chain connects TRBV4-1 to TRBJ2-5; tentatively, D is TRBD1 (5 bases). The CDR3 totals 14 residues. CDR1 MGHRA and CDR2 YSYEKL come from the germline V gene. V gave up 2 bases and J gave up 1 base, with 8 bases separating them. The DNA of the CDR3 is TGCGCCAGCAGCCAACCAGGGATCCAAGAGACCCAGTACTTC. It yields the protein CASSQPGIQETQYF.

This clonotype occurred a few times. The chain uses TRBV4-1 and TRBJ1-5; D is perhaps TRBD1 (6 bases). CDR1 is MGHRA and CDR2 is YSYEKL in the germline V gene. The V gene lost 2 bases and the J gene lost 4 bases, with 15 bases spanning the gap. This CDR3 is built from 16 residues. The CDR3 loop is CASSQFVDRFNQPQHF. CDR3 DNA: TGCGCCAGCAGCCAATTCGTGGACAGATTTAATCAGCCCCAGCATTTT.

As regards this clonotype: Just one base apart from a much larger clone, this may be a read error. The chain uses TRBV7-8 and TRBJ2-5; possible D gene TRBD2, 6 bases. This CDR3 has 14 residues. V lost 4 bases to trimming and J lost 4 bases, with 13 bases between them. Germline V gene data show CDR1 as SGHVS and CDR2 as FQNEAQ. CDR3 region: CASSSDVGRETQYF. The DNA of the CDR3 is TGTGCCAGCAGCTCAGACGTCGGGAGAGAGACCCAGTACTTC.

The chain employs TRBV20-1 and TRBJ2-7, with D possibly matching TRBD2 (5 bases). Trimming shortened V by 3 bases and J by 2 bases, and 14 bases separated the two germline ends. This CDR3 has 14 amino acids. From germline, CDR1 is DFQATT and CDR2 SNEGSKA (reference sequence). Here the CDR3 reads CSARDSTDPYEQYF. The CDR3 DNA reads as TGCAGTGCTAGGGACTCGACGGACCCCTACGAGCAGTACTTC.

Turning to this clonotype: The CDR3 does not end in the conserved phenylalanine or tryptophan, so this is likely a read error. The DNA is omitted, as the CDR3 cannot be located on it reliably, and the CDR3 follows TCRdb's listing. This chain uses TRBV19 with TRBJ2-2; the table's TRBD2 call for D was not verified on the DNA. Both ends counted, the CDR3 spans 16 residues. Germline CDR1 LNHDA, CDR2 SQIVND (reference sequence). The CDR3 sequence is CASSLRTPNTGELFFL.

This clonotype showed up many times. V and J are TRBV12-3 or TRBV12-4 and TRBJ1-2, with D tentatively TRBD1 (5 bases). This CDR3 region has 16 residues. Trimming took off 5 bases at V and 4 bases at J, with 20 bases between the two ends. The CDR3 bases are TGTGCCAGCAGTCGCCTCCGGGACCTCAACTTCTATGGCTACACCTTC. It codes for CASSRLRDLNFYGYTF.

This clonotype occurred a few times. The V call is TRBV27, the J call TRBJ2-6; D possibly corresponds to TRBD1 (6 bases). CDR3 length: 15 residues. CDR1 MNHEY and CDR2 SMNVEV come from the germline V gene (reference sequence). V lost 4 bases and J 10 bases, leaving 17 bases between the germline ends. CDR3 in DNA: TGTGCCAGCAGTTCTCCCAGGGGCGTAGCAAACGTCCTGACTTTC. Translated, it gives CASSSPRGVANVLTF.

The CDR3 DNA reads TGTGCCAGCAGCCGGACTAGCGGGAGGGCCAGCGAGCAGTACTTC. Translation gives CASSRTSGRASEQYF. The chain is built from TRBV5-4 and TRBJ2-7, with TRBD2 identical over 15 bases. The CDR3 sequence is 15 residues long. V was clipped by 4 bases and J by 6 bases; unmatched bases: 5. In germline, CDR1 is SGHNT, CDR2 YYREEE (reference sequence). The full variable domain, its missing parts supplied by reference TRBV5-4 and TRBJ2-7, is ETGVTQSPTHLIKTRGQQVTLRCSSQSGHNTVSWYQQALGQGPQFIFQYYREEENGRGNFPPRFSGLQFPNYSSELNVNALELDDSALYLCASSRTSGRASEQYFGPGTRLTVT.

The table lists this clonotype with a few counts. This could be a read error, since a much larger clone is one nucleotide away. The V and J genes are TRBV7-2 and TRBJ2-7, with D perhaps given as TRBD1 or TRBD2 (5 bases each). In germline, CDR1 is SGHTA, CDR2 FQGNSA. The CDR3 sequence is 15 residues long. Trimming cost V 3 bases and J 6 bases, with 18 bases left between them. As DNA, the CDR3 is TGTGCCAGCAGCTTGAGGACGGGGCCTCGTAGCGAGCAGTACTTC. As protein: CASSLRTGPRSEQYF.

The chain carries TRBV7-9 and TRBJ2-7, with no clear D. The V gene's germline CDR1 is SEHNR and CDR2 FQNEAQ (reference sequence). CDR3 size: 14 residues. V was cut by 2 bases and J by 5 bases, with 13 bases left in between. This CDR3 is CASSLTSGRHEQYF. The CDR3 DNA reads TGTGCCAGCAGCTTAACGTCTGGGCGGCACGAGCAGTACTTC.

This clonotype was recorded many times. The rearrangement joins TRBV7-9 to TRBJ2-7; maybe TRBD1 (6 bases). Germline loops: CDR1 SEHNR, CDR2 FQNEAQ (reference sequence). Between the trimmed V and J ends, which lost 2 bases and 2 bases, there was a span of 13 bases. This CDR3 is 15 amino acids long. In DNA form, the CDR3 reads TGTGCCAGCAGCTTAATGGCAGGGGAGACCTACGAGCAGTACTTC. This translates into CASSLMAGETYEQYF.